The 15 T cell receptor beta chains presented below share a single source sample, sequenced in a study of blood T cell repertoires in COVID-19. Assay used: immunoSEQ multiplex PCR; TCRdb lists only in-frame clones, some missing. The sample has under 450,000 clones; 88% are singletons. Material: peripheral blood. These receptors came from a woman aged 45-65 years with COVID-19, enrolled during active disease.

This clone was observed a few times. The V gene is TRBV7-9, the J gene TRBJ2-1, with D perhaps TRBD1 (5 bases). Per the germline V gene, CDR1 is SEHNR and CDR2 is FQNEAQ (reference sequence). Trimming shortened V by 0 bases and J by 5 bases, and 11 bases separated the two germline ends. The CDR3 is made up of 15 amino acids. CDR3 loop: CASSLAGQGNNEQFF. The CDR3 nucleotides read TGTGCCAGCAGCTTAGCTGGGCAGGGTAACAATGAGCAGTTCTTC.

V gene TRBV6-5 combines with J gene TRBJ1-4, with 7 positions matching TRBD1. The V and J ends lost 9 bases and 7 bases, in that order; junction bases with no gene match: 8. The V gene's germline CDR1 is MNHEY and CDR2 SVGAGI. The CDR3 runs 13 residues. The CDR3 DNA reads as TGTGCCAGTAGCCGGGACAGAGCTGAAAAACTGTTTTTT. This translates into CASSRDRAEKLFF.

The chain employs TRBV10-1 and TRBJ2-3; D is perhaps TRBD2 (7 bases). CDR1 and CDR2 from the germline V gene are WNHNN and SYGVQD (reference sequence). V shed 6 bases and J shed 10 bases, with 20 bases lying between them. The CDR3 is 14 amino acids. CDR3 sequence (DNA): TGCGCCAGCAGCTCCGGGGGGCCGATCTTCCCGCAGTATTTT. Protein: CASSSGGPIFPQYF.

The chain has TRBV6-6 and TRBJ2-3; 7 bases are a match to TRBD2. Germline V CDR1 and CDR2: MNHNY, SVGAGI (reference sequence). This CDR3 is built from 13 residues. V was pared by 5 bases and J by 6 bases, with 5 bases of the junction left unmatched. In nucleotides, the CDR3 is TGTGCCAGCAGTCGCATCGGGGGGGATACGCAGTATTTT. Residues: CASSRIGGDTQYF.

A word on this clone: This CDR3 is also generated by other DNA sequences in the sample. The chain carries TRBV11-3 and TRBJ2-1, with 7 bases matching TRBD2. V shed 6 bases and J 6 bases; nucleotides not matched to a gene: 5. The CDR3 is 13 residues long. Germline V CDR1 and CDR2: SGHNT, YENEEA. Here the CDR3 reads CASSWGGGNEQFF. The CDR3 DNA reads TGTGCCAGCAGTTGGGGCGGGGGCAATGAGCAGTTCTTC.

The chain joins TRBV30 to TRBJ2-7, with D possibly TRBD2 on 6 matching bases. V lost 0 bases and J lost 6, with 12 bases in between. The CDR3 has 13 amino acids. CDR1 GTSNPN and CDR2 SVGIG come from the germline V gene (reference sequence). The CDR3 DNA reads as TGTGCCTGGAGTGTGGGGGGAGTAATCGAGCAGTACTTC. Amino acid sequence: CAWSVGGVIEQYF.

This chain joins TRBV2 and TRBJ2-7, with TRBD2 matching over 8 bases. The CDR3 is 14 amino acids. From germline, CDR1 is SNHLY and CDR2 FYNNEI. V trimming: 4 bases; J trimming: 7 bases; junction bases outside the gene matches: 9. Written as DNA, the CDR3 is TGTGCCAGCAGTGGGGGGCTAGCGGGTATGGAGCAGTACTTC. The encoded protein is CASSGGLAGMEQYF. Supplemented by reference TRBV2 and TRBJ2-7, the full variable domain reads EPEVTQTPSHQVTQMGQEVILRCVPISNHLYFYWYRQILGQKVEFLVSFYNNEISEKSEIFDDQFSVERPDGSNFTLKIRSTKLEDSAMYFCASSGGLAGMEQYFGPGTRLTVT.

The rearrangement joins TRBV3-1 (or the pseudogene TRBV3-2) to TRBJ2-1, with TRBD2 identical over 8 bases. The CDR3 runs 15 residues. V trimming: 4 bases; J trimming: 3 bases; junction bases outside the gene matches: 5. Germline CDR1 is LGHDT and CDR2 is YNNKEL (reference sequence). Written as DNA, the CDR3 is TGTGCCAGCAGCCTTAGCGGGGTAAGCTACAATGAGCAGTTCTTC. Translating it yields CASSLSGVSYNEQFF.

V usage is TRBV7-9 and J usage is TRBJ1-1; no reliable D call. There are 15 residues in the CDR3. V was shortened by 0 bases and J by 2 bases, with 10 bases between the two germline ends. Per germline, CDR1 SEHNR and CDR2 FQNEAQ (reference sequence). The CDR3 here is CASSLAGNYNTEAFF. CDR3 nucleotides: TGTGCCAGCAGCTTAGCCGGGAACTATAACACTGAAGCTTTCTTT.

J is TRBJ1-1 and V is TRBV7-2; D gene uncertain. The CDR3 consists of 15 residues. Germline V gene data show CDR1 as SGHTA and CDR2 as FQGNSA. The V and J ends lost 1 base and 1 base respectively, with 10 bases between them. CDR3 amino acids: CASSLEPQANTEAFF. Here the CDR3 DNA reads TGTGCCAGCAGCTTAGAGCCCCAGGCGAACACTGAAGCTTTCTTT.

The chain is built from TRBV11-2 and TRBJ2-2, with D unresolved. The CDR3 totals 12 residues. Per the germline V gene, CDR1 is SGHAT and CDR2 is FQNNGV. Trimming left V 0 bases short and J 8 bases short, with 4 bases between. The chain's CDR3 is CASSLDRGELFF. The CDR3 coding sequence is TGTGCCAGCAGCTTAGATCGGGGGGAGCTGTTTTTT.

The gene calls are TRBV30 and TRBJ1-1; D is possibly TRBD1 (6 bases). This CDR3 region has 12 residues. Germline V gene data show CDR1 as GTSNPN and CDR2 as SVGIG (reference sequence). The CDR3 DNA is TGTGGGGGGCAGACGATGAACACTGAAGCTTTCTTT. Protein sequence: CGGQTMNTEAFF.

This rearrangement joins TRBV21-1 to TRBJ2-3; the table's D call of TRBD2 was not tested on the DNA. TRBV21-1 is labeled a pseudogene. CDR3 length: 19 amino acids. The DNA for the CDR3 is TGTGCCAGCAGCGGGGGACTAGCGGGGGCCGATCTCGGCACAGATACGCAGTATTTT. Protein sequence: CASSGGLAGADLGTDTQYF.

The CDR3 protein is CASKGGDYNEQFF. The CDR3 DNA reads as TGCGCCAGCAAAGGGGGTGACTACAATGAGCAGTTCTTC. J is TRBJ2-1 and V is TRBV4-1; weak D call: TRBD1 (6 bases). Germline V gives CDR1 MGHRA, CDR2 YSYEKL. CDR3 length: 13 amino acids. V shed 7 bases and J shed 3 bases, with 10 bases lying between them.

This clone was observed once. The rearrangement uses TRBV27 and TRBJ2-2, with D maybe TRBD2 (5 bases). Germline assignment: CDR1 MNHEY and CDR2 SMNVEV (reference sequence). Trimming pared 4 bases from V and 7 bases from J, leaving 10 bases between. This CDR3 is built from 13 residues. The DNA of the CDR3 is TGTGCCAGCAGTTGGGCCGCGGGCGGGGAGCTGTTTTTT. Its translation is CASSWAAGGELFF.